A single sample is the source of the 26 T cell receptor beta chains below, sequenced in a study of cytomegalovirus exposure and HLA in healthy donors. PCR involved 60 Vbeta and 13 Jbeta primers. The data were produced by immunoSEQ multiplex PCR, yet TCRdb's version contains in-frame clones alone and is incomplete. The table records approximately 170,000 clones, approximately 71% of them present only once. The sequencing sample was made of PBMCs. These receptors were collected from a girl between 10 and 17 years old in good health and CMV-seronegative.

This chain joins TRBV27 and TRBJ2-2; 9 nucleotides agree with TRBD1. Germline V gives CDR1 MNHEY, CDR2 SMNVEV (reference sequence). J gave up 9 bases and V 6 bases, and 11 bases lay outside the gene matches. The CDR3 is made up of 15 amino acids. The CDR3 nucleotides are TGTGCCAGCAGCCTCGACAGGGGGTACGGCCGGGAGCTGTTTTTT. Translation gives CASSLDRGYGRELFF.

A few counts support this clone. This sequence joins TRBV7-3 and TRBJ2-7; the D is unclear. V lost 5 bases and J 2 bases, leaving 13 bases between the germline ends. The CDR3 covers 14 residues. Germline CDR1 reads SGHTA; CDR2 reads FQGTGA. CDR3 residues: CASSLSPSPYEQYF. In DNA, the CDR3 is TGTGCCAGCAGCCTCAGTCCCAGTCCCTACGAGCAGTACTTC.

In its sample, this clone was seen a few times. The chain couples TRBV7-9 to TRBJ2-7; 8 bases align to TRBD1. V shed 2 bases and J 1 base; nucleotides not matched to a gene: 7. Germline assignment: CDR1 SEHNR and CDR2 FQNEAQ (reference sequence). The CDR3 has 16 residues. The CDR3 reads CASSLPIQGGSYEQYF. The CDR3 DNA is TGTGCCAGCAGCTTACCCATACAGGGGGGATCCTACGAGCAGTACTTC.

The gene calls are TRBV6-5 and TRBJ2-2; D remains ambiguous. Between the trimmed V and J ends, which lost 1 base and 6 bases, there was a span of 6 bases. The CDR3 is 13 amino acids. Looked up from germline, CDR1 is MNHEY and CDR2 is SVGAGI. Here the CDR3 reads CASSYYTAGELFF. The CDR3 DNA sequence: TGTGCCAGCAGTTACTATACAGCCGGGGAGCTGTTTTTT.

This clone was seen only a few times. The chain links TRBV5-8 to TRBJ1-2; 8 positions match TRBD1. This CDR3 is 11 amino acids long. Germline V gene data show CDR1 as SGHTS and CDR2 as YDEGEE. V gave up 3 bases and J gave up 13 bases; unmatched junction bases: 5. The CDR3 protein is CASSWTGLATF. The DNA for the CDR3 is TGTGCCAGCAGCTGGACAGGGTTGGCCACCTTC.

This clone appeared a few times. The genes are TRBV5-1 and TRBJ1-3; weak D call: TRBD1 (5 bases). CDR3 length equals 16 residues. Germline assignment: CDR1 SGHRS and CDR2 YFSETQ. V lost 0 bases and J 3 bases, leaving 13 bases between the germline ends. In DNA, the CDR3 is TGCGCCAGCAGCTTGGAAGGAGGGGTCGGTGGAAACACCATATATTTT. Amino acids: CASSLEGGVGGNTIYF. Supplemented by reference TRBV5-1 and TRBJ1-3, the full variable domain reads KAGVTQTPRYLIKTRGQQVTLSCSPISGHRSVSWYQQTPGQGLQFLFEYFSETQRNKGNFPGRFSGRQFSNSRSEMNVSTLELGDSALYLCASSLEGGVGGNTIYFGEGSWLTVV.

The genes are TRBV2 and TRBJ1-1; D perhaps matches TRBD1 (6 bases). The CDR3 sequence is 13 residues long. Germline CDR1 is SNHLY and CDR2 is FYNNEI. V was cut by 10 bases and J by 0 bases, with 12 bases left in between. The CDR3, as DNA: TGTGCCACCTTAGACAGGATGAACACTGAAGCTTTCTTT. Translation: CATLDRMNTEAFF.

This rearrangement joins TRBV5-4 to TRBJ1-6; D is undetermined. The CDR3 extends over 14 amino acids. V was pared by 3 bases and J by 5 bases, with 9 bases between. Germline-derived CDR1 and CDR2 are SGHNT and YYREEE (reference sequence). The CDR3 bases are TGTGCCAGCAGCTCTCAGAGGGATAATTCACCCCTCCACTTT. Translating it yields CASSSQRDNSPLHF.

This CDR3 reads CATHREDSSGNEAFF. The CDR3, as DNA: TGTGCCACCCACCGAGAGGACAGCTCGGGGAATGAAGCTTTCTTT. The rearrangement uses TRBV15 and TRBJ1-1; D may be TRBD1 (6 bases). Trimming shortened V by 8 bases and J by 7 bases, and 23 bases separated the two germline ends. The CDR3 sequence is 15 residues long. Germline V gene data show CDR1 as LNHNV and CDR2 as YYDKDF (reference sequence).

The CDR3 protein is CASSLRPLVTDTQYF. Here the CDR3 DNA reads TGTGCCAGCAGCTTGCGGCCCCTAGTTACAGATACGCAGTATTTT. The chain is built from TRBV5-4 and TRBJ2-3; D ambiguous. With 1 base removed from V and 3 bases from J, the gap between germline ends came to 12 bases. This CDR3 is 15 amino acids long. Germline V gene data show CDR1 as SGHNT and CDR2 as YYREEE (reference sequence).

The J gene is TRBJ1-4, the V gene TRBV18; unclear D gene. There are 13 residues in the CDR3. Germline V gene data show CDR1 as KGHSH and CDR2 as LQKENI. Trimming cost V 1 base and J 8 bases, with 8 bases left between them. In DNA, the CDR3 is TGTGCCAGCTCACCACGACGAGGCGAAAAACTGTTTTTT. It translates to CASSPRRGEKLFF.

This sequence joins TRBV7-8 and TRBJ1-1, with TRBD1 matching over 7 bases. V was pared by 5 bases and J by 7 bases, with 10 bases of the junction left unmatched. The CDR3 length is 14 residues. Germline values: CDR1 SGHVS, CDR2 FQNEAQ. CDR3 nucleotides: TGTGCCAGCAGCCTTACAGGGGTGGTTATTGAAGCTTTCTTT. This encodes CASSLTGVVIEAFF.

The chain combines TRBV11-2 with TRBJ2-1; tentative D call: TRBD1 (6 bases). The germline gives CDR1 SGHAT, CDR2 FQNNGV. The V gene lost 7 bases and the J gene lost 15 bases, with 25 bases spanning the gap. The CDR3 totals 14 residues. CDR3 bases: TGTGCCAGCACCTTGACCGACTTGACCGGGACACGGTTCTTC. As protein: CASTLTDLTGTRFF. Supplemented by reference TRBV11-2 and TRBJ2-1, the full variable domain reads EAGVAQSPRYKIIEKRQSVAFWCNPISGHATLYWYQQILGQGPKLLIQFQNNGVVDDSQLPKDRFSAERLKGVDSTLKIQPAKLEDSAVYLCASTLTDLTGTRFFGPGTRLTVL.

The genes are TRBV10-2 and TRBJ2-7, with D possibly TRBD2 on 7 matching bases. Germline assignment: CDR1 WSHSY and CDR2 SAAADI. This CDR3 spans 14 amino acids. V was clipped by 3 bases and J by 5 bases, with 14 bases between them. The CDR3 region is CASSDGGAGDEQYF. The CDR3 bases are TGCGCCAGCAGTGATGGGGGGGCTGGCGACGAGCAGTACTTC.

This chain's CDR3 is CAIRKGTSGVLSTDTQYF. In DNA form, the CDR3 reads TGTGCCATCCGAAAGGGGACTAGCGGGGTCCTTAGCACAGATACGCAGTATTTT. The rearrangement joins TRBV10-3 to TRBJ2-3; 13 nucleotides match TRBD2. The CDR3 is 18 amino acids. Trimming at V came to 8 bases and at J to 0 bases, leaving 11 bases not matched to a gene. Looked up from germline, CDR1 is ENHRY and CDR2 is SYGVKD.

The gene calls are TRBV7-8 and TRBJ2-1, with 7 bases identical to TRBD2. The V gene's germline CDR1 is SGHVS and CDR2 FQNEAQ. The CDR3 totals 13 residues. The V segment lost 10 bases and the J segment 4 bases; nucleotides outside the gene matches: 7. The CDR3, as DNA: TGTGCCACTTCGGGGGGACGTTACAATGAGCAGTTCTTC. Residues: CATSGGRYNEQFF. Complete variable domain (other parts from reference TRBV7-8 and TRBJ2-1): GAGVSQSPRYKVAKRGQDVALRCDPISGHVSLFWYQQALGQGPEFLTYFQNEAQLDKSGLPSDRFFAERPEGSVSTLKIQRTQQEDSAVYLCATSGGRYNEQFFGPGTRLTVL.

This chain joins TRBV18 and TRBJ1-3, with D maybe TRBD1 (6 bases). CDR1 is KGHSH and CDR2 is LQKENI in the germline V gene. Trimming took 2 bases from V and 1 from J, leaving 9 bases between them. This CDR3 contains 15 residues. The CDR3 loop is CASSPGTNSGNTIYF. The DNA of the CDR3 is TGTGCCAGCTCACCAGGGACAAATTCTGGAAACACCATATATTTT.

This clone was found a few times. The chain has TRBV7-9 and TRBJ2-7; tentatively, D is TRBD2 (7 bases). Trimming took off 4 bases at V and 7 bases at J, with 14 bases between the two ends. In germline, CDR1 is SEHNR, CDR2 FQNEAQ (reference sequence). The CDR3 is made up of 13 amino acids. This chain's CDR3 is CASSYRGAWEQYF. The CDR3 DNA sequence: TGTGCCAGCAGCTACCGGGGGGCGTGGGAGCAGTACTTC.

The chain combines TRBV6-1 with TRBJ2-5, with D maybe TRBD2 (6 bases). This CDR3 is 15 amino acids long. The ends were cut back, 3 bases at V and 9 bases at J, with 20 bases in the middle. The germline gives CDR1 MNHNS, CDR2 SASEGT. CDR3 DNA sequence: TGTGCCAGCAGTGATTTTCCGCGGGGAGGTGAGGCCCAGTACTTC. It is translated as CASSDFPRGGEAQYF.

As regards this clone: Other DNA sequences in this specimen translate into the identical CDR3. This sequence joins TRBV7-9 and TRBJ2-7, with TRBD2 matching over 9 bases. The V gene end was trimmed by 5 bases and the J gene end by 1 base; junction bases not matched to a gene: 6. CDR3 size: 15 residues. CDR1 SEHNR and CDR2 FQNEAQ come from the germline V gene (reference sequence). Here the CDR3 reads CASSRSGGGSYEQYF. DNA of the CDR3: TGTGCCAGCAGCCGTAGCGGGGGTGGTTCCTACGAGCAGTACTTC.

The chain joins TRBV9 to TRBJ2-3; D is unresolved. Germline V gene sequence: CDR1 SGDLS, CDR2 YYNGEE. Between the trimmed V and J ends, which lost 2 bases and 4 bases, there was a span of 8 bases. There are 13 residues in the CDR3. DNA of the CDR3: TGTGCCAGCAGCGTCCCTGGCTCAGATACGCAGTATTTT. The encoded protein is CASSVPGSDTQYF.

The chain joins TRBV6-5 to TRBJ1-5, with D unclear. V lost 2 bases and J 4 bases, leaving 6 bases between the germline ends. This CDR3 has 13 amino acids. Germline V CDR1 and CDR2: MNHEY, SVGAGI. The CDR3, as DNA: TGTGCCAGCAGTTACGACGGGAATCAGCCCCAGCATTTT. Encoded protein: CASSYDGNQPQHF.

This clone was detected a few times. V gene TRBV20-1 combines with J gene TRBJ1-4; no definite D call. V was pared by 5 bases and J by 8 bases, with 6 bases between. The germline V gene encodes CDR1 DFQATT and CDR2 SNEGSKA (reference sequence). The CDR3 spans 10 residues. CDR3 loop: CSALEEKLFF. The DNA for the CDR3 is TGCAGTGCTCTAGAGGAAAAACTGTTTTTT.

A few counts support this clone. The chain couples TRBV5-6 to TRBJ1-1; 7 nucleotides match TRBD1. J was trimmed by 4 bases and V by 2 bases; bases with no gene match: 8. CDR1 and CDR2 (germline): SGHDT, YYEEEE. This CDR3 has 15 residues. The CDR3 nucleotides are TGTGCCAGCAGCTTTTTAAGCCCAGGGGGCACTGAAGCTTTCTTT. Encoded protein: CASSFLSPGGTEAFF.

This chain joins TRBV11-1 and TRBJ1-5; TRBD1 is a possible D gene (6 bases). The CDR3 is 17 amino acids. Germline CDR1 reads SGHAT; CDR2 reads FQDESV (reference sequence). V was shortened by 4 bases and J by 1 base, with 17 bases between the two germline ends. CDR3 DNA sequence: TGTGCCAGCAGCTGGGCCCAGGGGTCGAGGAGCAATCAGCCCCAGCATTTT. This gives the protein CASSWAQGSRSNQPQHF.

This clone has just a few counts. The gene calls are TRBV7-9 and TRBJ2-3, with 8 bases lining up with TRBD2. CDR3 length: 15 residues. Germline CDR1 SEHNR, CDR2 FQNEAQ (reference sequence). The V and J ends lost 5 bases and 4 bases, in that order; junction bases with no gene match: 8. CDR3 in DNA: TGTGCCAGCAGCCGATGGAGCGGGGGTTCAGATACGCAGTATTTT. Residues: CASSRWSGGSDTQYF.